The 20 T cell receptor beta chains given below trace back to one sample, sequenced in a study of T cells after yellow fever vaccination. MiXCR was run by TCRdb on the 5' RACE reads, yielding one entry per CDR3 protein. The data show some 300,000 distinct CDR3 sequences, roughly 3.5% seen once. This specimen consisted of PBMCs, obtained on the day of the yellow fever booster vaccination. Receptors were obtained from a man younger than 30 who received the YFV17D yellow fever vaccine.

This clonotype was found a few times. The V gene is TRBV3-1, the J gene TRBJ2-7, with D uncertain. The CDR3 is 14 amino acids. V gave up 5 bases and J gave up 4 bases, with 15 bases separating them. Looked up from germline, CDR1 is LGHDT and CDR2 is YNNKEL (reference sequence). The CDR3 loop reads CASSGRRAVYEQYF. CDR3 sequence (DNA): TGTGCCAGCAGCGGGCGGAGAGCCGTTTACGAGCAGTACTTC.

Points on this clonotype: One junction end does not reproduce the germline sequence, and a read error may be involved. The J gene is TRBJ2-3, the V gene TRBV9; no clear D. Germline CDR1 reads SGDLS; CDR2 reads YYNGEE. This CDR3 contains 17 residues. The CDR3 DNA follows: TGTGCCAGCTGCGTAGGCGAGGTGGTTTTGATCACAGATACGCAGTATTTT. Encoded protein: CASCVGEVVLITDTQYF.

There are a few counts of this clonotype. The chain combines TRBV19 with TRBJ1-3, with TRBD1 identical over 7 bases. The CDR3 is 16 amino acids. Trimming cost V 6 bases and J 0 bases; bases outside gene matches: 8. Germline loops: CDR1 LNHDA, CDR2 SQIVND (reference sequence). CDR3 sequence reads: CASRSTGDPSGNTIYF. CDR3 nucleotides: TGTGCCAGTAGATCTACAGGGGACCCCTCTGGAAACACCATATATTTT.

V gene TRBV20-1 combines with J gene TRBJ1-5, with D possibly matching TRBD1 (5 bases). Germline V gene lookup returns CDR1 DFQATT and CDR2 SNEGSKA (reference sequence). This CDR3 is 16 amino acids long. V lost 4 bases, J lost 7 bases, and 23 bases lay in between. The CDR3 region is CSAILGTGALGQPQHF. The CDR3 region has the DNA TGCAGTGCTATTCTCGGAACAGGCGCCCTAGGCCAGCCCCAGCATTTT.

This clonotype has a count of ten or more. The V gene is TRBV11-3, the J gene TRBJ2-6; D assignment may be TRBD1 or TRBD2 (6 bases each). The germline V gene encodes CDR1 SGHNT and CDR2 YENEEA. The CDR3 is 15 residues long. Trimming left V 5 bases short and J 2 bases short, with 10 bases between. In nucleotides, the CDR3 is TGTGCCAGCAGCCTGGGGGGCCCTGGGGCCAACGTCCTGACTTTC. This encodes CASSLGGPGANVLTF.

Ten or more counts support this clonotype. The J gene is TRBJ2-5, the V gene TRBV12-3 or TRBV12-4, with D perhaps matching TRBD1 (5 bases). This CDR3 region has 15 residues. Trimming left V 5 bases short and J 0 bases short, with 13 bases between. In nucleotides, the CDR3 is TGTGCCAGCAGTCTTCTCAGACAGTACCAAGAGACCCAGTACTTC. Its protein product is CASSLLRQYQETQYF.

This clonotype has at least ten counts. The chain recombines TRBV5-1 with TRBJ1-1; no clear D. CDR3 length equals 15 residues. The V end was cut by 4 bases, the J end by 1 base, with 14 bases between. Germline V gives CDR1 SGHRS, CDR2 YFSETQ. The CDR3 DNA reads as TGCGCCAGCAGCCCCACAACAGTTTGGAACACTGAAGCTTTCTTT. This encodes CASSPTTVWNTEAFF.

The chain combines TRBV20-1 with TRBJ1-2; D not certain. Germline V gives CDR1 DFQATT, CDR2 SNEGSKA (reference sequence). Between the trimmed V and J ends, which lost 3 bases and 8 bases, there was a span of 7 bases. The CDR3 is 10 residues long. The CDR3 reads CSARIEGYTF. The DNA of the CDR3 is TGCAGTGCTAGGATAGAGGGCTACACCTTC.

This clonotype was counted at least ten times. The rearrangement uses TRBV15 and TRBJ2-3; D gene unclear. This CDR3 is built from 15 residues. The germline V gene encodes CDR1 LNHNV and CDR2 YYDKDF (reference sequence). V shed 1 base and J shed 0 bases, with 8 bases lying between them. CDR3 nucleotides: TGTGCCACCAGCAGAGCTCAGGCTAGCACAGATACGCAGTATTTT. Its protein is CATSRAQASTDTQYF. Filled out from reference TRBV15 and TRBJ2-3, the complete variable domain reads DAMVIQNPRYQVTQFGKPVTLSCSQTLNHNVMYWYQQKSSQAPKLLFHYYDKDFNNEADTPDNFQSRRPNTSFCFLDIRSPGLGDTAMYLCATSRAQASTDTQYFGPGTRLTVL.

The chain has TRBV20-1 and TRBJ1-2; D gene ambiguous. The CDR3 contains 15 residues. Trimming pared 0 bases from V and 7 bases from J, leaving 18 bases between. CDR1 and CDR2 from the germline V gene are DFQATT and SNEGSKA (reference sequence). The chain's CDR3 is CSARDTARSLGGYTF. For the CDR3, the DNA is TGCAGTGCTAGAGATACGGCCAGGTCGTTAGGTGGCTACACCTTC.

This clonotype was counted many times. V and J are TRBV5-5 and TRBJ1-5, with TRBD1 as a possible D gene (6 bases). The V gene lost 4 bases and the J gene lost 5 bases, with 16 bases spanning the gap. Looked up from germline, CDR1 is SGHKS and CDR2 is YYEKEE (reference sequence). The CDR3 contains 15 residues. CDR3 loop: CASSPRTARDQPQHF. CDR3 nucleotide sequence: TGTGCCAGCAGCCCCCGGACAGCTCGGGATCAGCCCCAGCATTTT.

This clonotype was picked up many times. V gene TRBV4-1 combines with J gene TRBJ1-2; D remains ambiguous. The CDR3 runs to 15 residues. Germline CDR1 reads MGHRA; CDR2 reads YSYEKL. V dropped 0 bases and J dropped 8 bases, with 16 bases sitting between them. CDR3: CASSQEAATRRGYTF. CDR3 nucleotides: TGCGCCAGCAGCCAAGAGGCGGCCACCCGCCGGGGCTACACCTTC.

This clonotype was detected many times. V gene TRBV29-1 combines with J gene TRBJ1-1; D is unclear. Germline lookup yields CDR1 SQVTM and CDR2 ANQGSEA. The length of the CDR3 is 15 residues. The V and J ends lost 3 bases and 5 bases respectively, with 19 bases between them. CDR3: CSVDDGVGVRTEAFF. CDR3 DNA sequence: TGCAGCGTTGACGATGGGGTTGGGGTTAGAACTGAAGCTTTCTTT.

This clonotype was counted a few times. For the CDR3, the DNA is TGTGCCAGCAGCTCTTGGAGGGGGCGAGGGGAGCTGTTTTTT. Translated, it gives CASSSWRGRGELFF. This rearrangement joins TRBV7-9 to TRBJ2-2, with a weak D call TRBD1 (7 bases). The CDR3 is made up of 14 amino acids. From germline, CDR1 is SEHNR and CDR2 FQNEAQ (reference sequence). Trimming took off 4 bases at V and 8 bases at J, with 14 bases between the two ends.

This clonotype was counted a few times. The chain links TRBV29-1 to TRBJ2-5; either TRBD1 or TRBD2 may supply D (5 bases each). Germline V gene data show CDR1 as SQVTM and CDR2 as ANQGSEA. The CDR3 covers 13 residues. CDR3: CTAEGQRQETQYF. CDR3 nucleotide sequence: TGCACGGCCGAGGGGCAACGTCAAGAGACCCAGTACTTC.

The CDR3 loop is CASSGPEQFF. The DNA of the CDR3 is TGTGCCAGCAGCGGACCTGAGCAGTTCTTC. This chain joins TRBV12-3 or TRBV12-4 and TRBJ2-1, with D uncertain. The CDR3 totals 10 residues. V lost 6 bases to trimming and J lost 9 bases, with 6 bases between them.

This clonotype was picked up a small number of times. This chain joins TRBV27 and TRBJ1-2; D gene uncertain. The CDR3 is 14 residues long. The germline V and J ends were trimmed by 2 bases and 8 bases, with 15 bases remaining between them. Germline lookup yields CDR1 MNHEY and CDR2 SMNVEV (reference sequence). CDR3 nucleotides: TGTGCCAGCAGTTTACGAGCAGGCGGCTACGGCTACACCTTC. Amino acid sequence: CASSLRAGGYGYTF.

This CDR3 is CATSGVLGNQHF. CDR3 coding DNA: TGTGCCACCAGTGGGGTATTGGGGAACCAGCATTTT. The V gene is TRBV24-1, the J gene TRBJ1-5; D remains ambiguous. Trimming cost V 5 bases and J 12 bases, with 13 bases left between them. The CDR3 contains 12 residues. The germline V gene has CDR1 KGHDR and CDR2 SFDVKD.

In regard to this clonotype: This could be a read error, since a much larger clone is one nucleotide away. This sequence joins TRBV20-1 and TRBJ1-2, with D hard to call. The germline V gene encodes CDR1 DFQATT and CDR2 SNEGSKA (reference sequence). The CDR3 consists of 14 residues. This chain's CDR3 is CSAPAEFRAYGYSF. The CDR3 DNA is TGCAGTGCTCCCGCCGAGTTCCGAGCCTATGGCTACAGCTTC.

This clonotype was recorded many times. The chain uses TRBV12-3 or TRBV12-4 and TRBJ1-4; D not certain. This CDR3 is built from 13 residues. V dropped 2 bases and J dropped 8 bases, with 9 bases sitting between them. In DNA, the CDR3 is TGTGCCAGCAGTTTACATGGGAGCGAAAAACTGTTTTTT. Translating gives CASSLHGSEKLFF.